Below are 26 T cell receptor beta chains sequenced from a single sample in a study of cytomegalovirus exposure and HLA in healthy donors. Researchers ran the PCR with 60 Vbeta and 13 Jbeta primers. TCRdb's table, derived via immunoSEQ multiplex PCR, lists solely in-frame clones and lacks some. There are roughly 150,000 clones in the sample; 70% to 90% occur only once, and 2% to 3% lies in the top ten. The sample consisted of PBMCs. All receptors derive from a male donor in good health and CMV-seronegative.

The chain joins TRBV6-6 to TRBJ2-3; TRBD2 aligns across 9 bases. Unmatched junction bases numbered 5, after V lost 1 base and J lost 6 bases. The CDR3 has 15 amino acids. Germline V gene lookup returns CDR1 MNHNY and CDR2 SVGAGI (reference sequence). The CDR3 reads CASSYLAGVGDTQYF. CDR3 bases: TGTGCCAGCAGTTACTTAGCGGGAGTGGGGGATACGCAGTATTTT.

The J gene is TRBJ2-1, the V gene TRBV7-9, with D unclear. Per germline, CDR1 SEHNR and CDR2 FQNEAQ (reference sequence). This CDR3 is 15 amino acids long. Trimming left V 1 base short and J 0 bases short, with 7 bases between. CDR3 nucleotides: TGTGCCAGCAGCTTAGGGAGAACCTCCTACAATGAGCAGTTCTTC. Its protein is CASSLGRTSYNEQFF.

This clone was picked up one time. J is TRBJ2-3 and V is TRBV2, with 14 bases identical to TRBD2. CDR3 length equals 16 residues. Germline V gene sequence: CDR1 SNHLY, CDR2 FYNNEI. V shed 5 bases, J shed 8 bases, and the junction held 9 bases outside the gene matches. CDR3 in DNA: TGTGCCAGCAGTCCCAGGACTAGCGGGGGGAGCGTTACGCAGTATTTT. As protein: CASSPRTSGGSVTQYF.

The V gene is TRBV19, the J gene TRBJ2-7; 8 nucleotides align to TRBD2. The CDR3 length is 14 residues. Germline CDR1 is LNHDA and CDR2 is SQIVND (reference sequence). Trimming at V came to 5 bases and at J to 3 bases, leaving 6 bases not matched to a gene. Written as DNA, the CDR3 is TGTGCCAGTAGTCGGACTAGCTCTGTCTACGAGCAGTACTTC. It specifies CASSRTSSVYEQYF.

V and J are TRBV27 and TRBJ2-2; weak D call: TRBD2 (6 bases). Germline-derived CDR1 and CDR2 are MNHEY and SMNVEV (reference sequence). This CDR3 is 18 amino acids long. V was cut by 3 bases and J by 1 base, with 18 bases left in between. CDR3 nucleotide sequence: TGTGCCAGCAGTTTCACCGCGTCGGGACTCCGGAACACCGGGGAGCTGTTTTTT. It encodes CASSFTASGLRNTGELFF.

This chain joins TRBV18 and TRBJ2-5; perhaps TRBD1 as D (6 bases). V was pared by 6 bases and J by 5 bases, with 13 bases between. This CDR3 spans 13 amino acids. Germline-derived CDR1 and CDR2 are KGHSH and LQKENI. This chain's CDR3 is CASSRQVGETQYF. The CDR3 DNA reads TGTGCCAGCTCCCGACAGGTGGGGGAGACCCAGTACTTC.

The J gene is TRBJ1-2, the V gene TRBV21-1. TRBV21-1 is assigned pseudogene status. This CDR3 region has 17 residues. CDR3 sequence reads: CASSAHGCTGASYGYTF. CDR3 nucleotides: TGTGCCAGCAGCGCCCACGGCTGCACTGGAGCTAGCTATGGCTACACCTTC.

Written as DNA, the CDR3 is TGTGCCACGGACCCAGGGTCCGGAAACACCATATATTTT. It yields the protein CATDPGSGNTIYF. This chain links TRBV28 with TRBJ1-3; tentatively, D is TRBD1 (5 bases). Germline values: CDR1 MDHEN, CDR2 SYDVKM. The length of the CDR3 is 13 residues. Trimming stripped 10 bases from V and 4 bases from J, with 14 bases between.

The chain carries TRBV5-4 and TRBJ2-7, with D tentatively TRBD2 (6 bases). Germline loops: CDR1 SGHNT, CDR2 YYREEE (reference sequence). V was pared by 0 bases and J by 3 bases, with 13 bases between. The CDR3 contains 15 residues. The CDR3 DNA reads as TGTGCCAGCAGCTTGGATACTAGCATAATCTACGAGCAGTACTTC. The encoded protein is CASSLDTSIIYEQYF. Combining the CDR3 with reference TRBV5-4 and TRBJ2-7 gives the whole variable domain ETGVTQSPTHLIKTRGQQVTLRCSSQSGHNTVSWYQQALGQGPQFIFQYYREEENGRGNFPPRFSGLQFPNYSSELNVNALELDDSALYLCASSLDTSIIYEQYFGPGTRLTVT.

The J gene is TRBJ2-7, the V gene TRBV5-4; D possibly corresponds to TRBD1 (6 bases). The CDR3 length is 13 residues. In germline, CDR1 is SGHNT, CDR2 YYREEE (reference sequence). Trimming took 1 base from V and 5 from J, leaving 10 bases between them. The CDR3 loop is CASSLPHRDEQYF. The DNA for the CDR3 is TGTGCCAGCAGCTTGCCCCACAGGGACGAGCAGTACTTC.

This sequence joins TRBV2 and TRBJ2-1; the match to TRBD2 covers 7 bases. Germline V lookup: CDR1 SNHLY, CDR2 FYNNEI. CDR3 size: 15 residues. With 5 bases clipped from V and 9 bases from J, the junction kept 13 bases outside the gene matches. CDR3 bases: TGTGCCAGCAGTCGCAGGGTCCTAGCGGTGGGTGAGCAGTTCTTC. This sequence encodes CASSRRVLAVGEQFF.

The V and J genes are TRBV4-3 and TRBJ2-4; 9 bases agree with TRBD1. Germline CDR1 is LGHNA and CDR2 is YSLEER. The trim removed 4 bases at V and 8 bases at J, leaving 9 bases unmatched. CDR3 length: 15 amino acids. The CDR3 DNA reads TGCGCCAGCAGCCGACGGGGACAGGGTGGACACATTCAGTACTTC. This codes for CASSRRGQGGHIQYF.

The DNA for the CDR3 is TGTGCCAGCAGTGCGGACTACCGCACAGATACGCAGTATTTT. Residues: CASSADYRTDTQYF. This chain links TRBV6-1 with TRBJ2-3; tentatively, D is TRBD2 (6 bases). V dropped 4 bases and J dropped 1 base, with 9 bases sitting between them. This CDR3 contains 14 residues. The germline CDR1 and CDR2 sequences are MNHNS and SASEGT.

This clone was seen just once. The chain couples TRBV9 to TRBJ2-1; the match to TRBD2 covers 7 bases. CDR3 length equals 13 residues. V trimming: 0 bases; J trimming: 8 bases; junction bases outside the gene matches: 2. Germline V lookup: CDR1 SGDLS, CDR2 YYNGEE. In DNA, the CDR3 is TGTGCCAGCAGCGTAGTAACTAGCGATGAGCAGTTCTTC. It is translated as CASSVVTSDEQFF.

This clone has just a few counts. The CDR3: CASSRGTAVTYEQYF. CDR3 sequence (DNA): TGTGCCAGCAGTCGAGGGACAGCAGTAACCTACGAGCAGTACTTC. This rearrangement joins TRBV2 to TRBJ2-7; 7 bases are a match to TRBD1. The trim removed 5 bases at V and 2 bases at J, leaving 9 bases unmatched. Per the germline V gene, CDR1 is SNHLY and CDR2 is FYNNEI. The CDR3 is made up of 15 amino acids.

The V gene is TRBV7-6, the J gene TRBJ1-1; D remains ambiguous. The CDR3 extends over 14 amino acids. Germline CDR1 is SGHVS and CDR2 is FNYEAQ. Between the trimmed V and J ends, which lost 5 bases and 0 bases, there was a span of 10 bases. CDR3 loop: CASSTGSLNTEAFF. DNA of the CDR3: TGTGCCAGCAGCACCGGGTCTCTGAACACTGAAGCTTTCTTT. The variable domain in full, with the rest retrieved from reference TRBV7-6 and TRBJ1-1, is GAGVSQSPRYKVTKRGQDVALRCDPISGHVSLYWYRQALGQGPEFLTYFNYEAQQDKSGLPNDRFSAERPEGSISTLTIQRTEQRDSAMYRCASSTGSLNTEAFFGQGTRLTVV.

The gene calls are TRBV28 and TRBJ2-5; D possibly corresponds to TRBD1 (6 bases). Germline V gene lookup returns CDR1 MDHEN and CDR2 SYDVKM. The CDR3 sequence is 15 residues long. V lost 5 bases, J lost 5 bases, and 18 bases lay in between. CDR3 bases: TGTGCCAGCAGTCCGCAAAGAGTGGGGGCGGAGACCCAGTACTTC. Translated, it gives CASSPQRVGAETQYF.

In its sample, this clone was seen a few times. The genes are TRBV6-6 and TRBJ1-6, with 8 bases matching TRBD1. The CDR3 totals 15 residues. After removal of 0 bases from V and 5 bases from J, the junction contained 0 bases not matched to a gene. CDR1 is MNHNY, CDR2 SVGAGI, per germline (reference sequence). The CDR3 is CASSYSGQDNSPLHF. The CDR3 DNA sequence: TGTGCCAGCAGTTACTCGGGACAGGATAATTCACCCCTCCACTTT.

This chain connects TRBV29-1 to TRBJ1-2, with TRBD1 matching over 9 bases. V dropped 2 bases and J dropped 7; count of bases not matched to a gene: 5. Germline-derived CDR1 and CDR2 are SQVTM and ANQGSEA. CDR3 length equals 13 residues. The CDR3 sequence: CSVELQGAGGYTF. CDR3 sequence (DNA): TGCAGCGTTGAATTACAGGGGGCTGGTGGCTACACCTTC.

The V call is TRBV7-9, the J call TRBJ2-3; D might be TRBD2 (5 bases). The CDR3 totals 19 residues. Germline V gene data show CDR1 as SEHNR and CDR2 as FQNEAQ (reference sequence). V gave up 3 bases and J gave up 2 bases, with 24 bases separating them. The CDR3 DNA reads TGTGCCAGCAGCTTCACCCCCCTGGCTAGCAAACGATACACAGATACGCAGTATTTT. This encodes CASSFTPLASKRYTDTQYF.

The CDR3 spells CASSQESGMNSPLHF. The CDR3 DNA reads as TGCGCCAGCAGCCAAGAGTCAGGGATGAATTCACCCCTCCACTTT. The rearrangement uses TRBV4-3 and TRBJ1-6, with D possibly TRBD1 on 5 matching bases. With 0 bases removed from V and 7 bases from J, the gap between germline ends came to 10 bases. CDR1 and CDR2 (germline): LGHNA, YSLEER. The CDR3 extends over 15 amino acids.

This sequence joins TRBV2 and TRBJ2-7, with a possible D match to TRBD2 (6 bases). CDR3 length: 16 amino acids. CDR1 and CDR2 from the germline V gene are SNHLY and FYNNEI. V was pared by 2 bases and J by 2 bases, with 16 bases between. This chain's CDR3 is CASSEHGGTVPYEQYF. DNA for the CDR3: TGTGCCAGCAGTGAACATGGGGGGACGGTGCCCTACGAGCAGTACTTC.

V usage is TRBV6-5 and J usage is TRBJ2-1, with a tentative D call TRBD1 (5 bases). Germline CDR1 and CDR2: MNHEY and SVGAGI. The CDR3 is 13 amino acids. The ends were cut back, 2 bases at V and 5 bases at J, with 7 bases in the middle. CDR3 nucleotide sequence: TGTGCCAGCAGTTACCAGGGCAACAATGAGCAGTTCTTC. Protein product: CASSYQGNNEQFF.

This clone was detected only a few times. The CDR3 bases are TGCGCCAGCAGCTTGGTACTGGGGACAGGCCTTCTCTCCTACGAGCAGTACTTC. This encodes CASSLVLGTGLLSYEQYF. The gene calls are TRBV5-1 and TRBJ2-7, with 8 bases aligning to TRBD1. This CDR3 region has 18 residues. Trimming cost V 0 bases and J 0 bases; bases outside gene matches: 11. Looked up from germline, CDR1 is SGHRS and CDR2 is YFSETQ.

This clone appeared a few times. The chain has TRBV5-5 and TRBJ1-4; the match to TRBD1 covers 9 bases. This CDR3 has 16 residues. CDR1 SGHKS and CDR2 YYEKEE come from the germline V gene (reference sequence). V lost 0 bases and J lost 5; bases outside the gene matches: 5. CDR3 protein: CASSLGTGGYNEKLFF. Here the CDR3 DNA reads TGTGCCAGCAGCTTGGGTACAGGGGGCTACAATGAAAAACTGTTTTTT.

The rearrangement links TRBV23-1 to TRBJ1-1; D may be TRBD1 (5 bases). Being an ORF, TRBV23-1 has a function that is uncertain. This CDR3 contains 15 residues. Trimming left V 0 bases short and J 7 bases short, with 15 bases between. CDR3 bases: TGCGCCAGCAGTCAATCTGCGAACGGGGGAGATGAAGCTTTCTTT. Protein: CASSQSANGGDEAFF.